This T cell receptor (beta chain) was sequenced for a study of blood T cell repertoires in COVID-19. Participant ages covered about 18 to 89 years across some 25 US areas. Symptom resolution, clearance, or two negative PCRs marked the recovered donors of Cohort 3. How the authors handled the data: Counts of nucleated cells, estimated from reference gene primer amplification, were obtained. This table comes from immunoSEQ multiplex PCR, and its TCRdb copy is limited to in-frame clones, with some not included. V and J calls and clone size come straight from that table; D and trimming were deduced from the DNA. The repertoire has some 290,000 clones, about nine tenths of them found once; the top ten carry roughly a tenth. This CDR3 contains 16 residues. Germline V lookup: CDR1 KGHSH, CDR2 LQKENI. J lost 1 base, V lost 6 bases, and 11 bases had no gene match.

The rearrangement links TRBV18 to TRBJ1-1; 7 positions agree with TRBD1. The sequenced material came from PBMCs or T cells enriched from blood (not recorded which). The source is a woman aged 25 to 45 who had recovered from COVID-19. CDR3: CASSRDHGTANTEAFF. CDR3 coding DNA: TGTGCCAGCTCGCGCGACCATGGGACAGCGAACACTGAAGCTTTCTTT.